Listed below are T cell receptor beta chains from one sample, sequenced in a study of neurological immune-mediated disorders. Using its own MiXCR run on the 5' RACE reads, TCRdb lists one record per CDR3 protein. The data hold about 66,000 distinct CDR3 sequences, with roughly 4.4% observed a single time. The sample was PBMCs. These receptors all come from a woman aged 70 to 79 with multiple sclerosis. Both conserved end residues are part of each CDR3. The D gene is left open where the match is weak. Size is omitted from some rows. Given values are once, few, many or a class for expanded clones.

CDR3: CASSQASRTIADEQFF
DNA: TGTGCCAGCAGCCAAGCTAGCAGAACAATAGCCGATGAGCAGTTCTTC
V: TRBV4-2
size: few
D: .
J: TRBJ2-1

CDR3: CASSLQAGGSNEQFF
DNA: TGTGCCAGCAGCTTACAAGCGGGAGGGAGTAATGAGCAGTTCTTC
V: TRBV7-2
size: few
D: TRBD2
J: TRBJ2-1

CDR3: CAIRKTGGNYGYTF
DNA: TGTGCCATCAGAAAGACAGGGGGCAACTATGGCTACACCTTC
V: TRBV10-3
size: many
D: TRBD1
J: TRBJ1-2

CDR3: CASSLSGRLQETQYF
DNA: TGCGCCAGCAGCTTAAGCGGGAGGCTCCAAGAGACCCAGTACTTC
V: TRBV5-1
size: many
D: TRBD2
J: TRBJ2-5

CDR3: CSVHPGGKNTEAFF
DNA: TGCAGCGTCCACCCCGGGGGGAAGAACACTGAAGCTTTCTTT
V: TRBV29-1
size: many
D: .
J: TRBJ1-1

CDR3: CASSFRGGPYEQYF
DNA: TGTGCCAGCAGTTTCCGGGGGGGGCCCTACGAGCAGTACTTC
V: TRBV12-3/TRBV12-4
size: many
D: TRBD2
J: TRBJ2-7

CDR3: CASSLILTGGSYEQYF
DNA: TGTGCCAGCAGCTTGATTTTAACGGGAGGGTCCTACGAGCAGTACTTC
V: TRBV5-4
size: many
D: TRBD2
J: TRBJ2-7

CDR3: CASSLGQGLSSGANVLTF
DNA: TGTGCCAGCAGCTTAGGGCAAGGCTTATCCTCTGGGGCCAACGTCCTGACTTTC
V: TRBV7-9
size: many
D: .
J: TRBJ2-6

CDR3: CASSGRQGVGVNTEAFF
DNA: TGTGCCAGCAGCGGTAGACAGGGAGTCGGGGTGAACACTGAAGCTTTCTTT
V: TRBV5-6
size: many
D: TRBD1
J: TRBJ1-1

CDR3: CASTPLTSGSGYEQYF
DNA: TGTGCCAGCACCCCACTCACTAGCGGGAGTGGGTACGAGCAGTACTTC
V: TRBV27
size: many
D: TRBD2
J: TRBJ2-7

CDR3: CASSWDMGNSPLHF
DNA: TGTGCCAGCAGCTGGGATATGGGGAATTCACCCCTCCACTTT
V: TRBV2
size: many
D: .
J: TRBJ1-6

CDR3: CAVRGGVSYEQYF
DNA: TGTGCCGTCCGGGGGGGTGTCTCCTACGAGCAGTACTTC
V: TRBV6-5
size: many
D: TRBD2
J: TRBJ2-7

CDR3: CASSLVAGGNQPQHF
DNA: TGCGCCAGCAGCTTGGTAGCAGGGGGCAATCAGCCCCAGCATTTT
V: TRBV5-1
size: .
D: .
J: TRBJ1-5

CDR3: CSARDFGYTF
DNA: TGCAGTGCTAGAGACTTTGGCTACACCTTC
V: TRBV20-1
size: many
D: .
J: TRBJ1-2

CDR3: CASSQDGGIGANVLTF
DNA: TGTGCCAGCAGCCAAGATGGTGGCATTGGGGCCAACGTCCTGACTTTC
V: TRBV4-2
size: few
D: .
J: TRBJ2-6

CDR3: CASSAEGSFGQPQHF
DNA: TGTGCCAGCAGTGCCGAAGGGTCGTTTGGGCAGCCCCAGCATTTT
V: TRBV6-1
size: few
D: .
J: TRBJ1-5

CDR3: CASSLAGRAQETQYF
DNA: TGTGCCAGCAGCTTAGCCGGTAGGGCCCAAGAGACCCAGTACTTC
V: TRBV7-2
size: many
D: .
J: TRBJ2-5

CDR3: CASSPVATGELFF
DNA: TGCGCCAGCAGCCCCGTGGCCACCGGGGAGCTGTTTTTT
V: TRBV5-1
size: few
D: .
J: TRBJ2-2

CDR3: CASSYGSGRAYEQYF
DNA: TGTGCCAGCAGTTACGGTAGCGGGAGGGCCTACGAGCAGTACTTC
V: TRBV6-5
size: many
D: TRBD2
J: TRBJ2-7

CDR3: CSARWLASSYNEQFF
DNA: TGCAGTGCTAGATGGCTAGCTAGCTCCTACAATGAGCAGTTCTTC
V: TRBV20-1
size: many
D: .
J: TRBJ2-1

CDR3: CSARASGEQFF
DNA: TGCAGTGCTAGGGCTAGCGGGGAGCAGTTCTTC
V: TRBV20-1
size: many
D: TRBD2
J: TRBJ2-1

CDR3: CASSQTGTGISGANVLTF
DNA: TGCGCCAGCAGCCAAACCGGGACAGGGATCTCTGGGGCCAACGTCCTGACTTTC
V: TRBV4-3
size: many
D: TRBD1
J: TRBJ2-6

CDR3: CASSLITSGRDYNEQFF
DNA: TGTGCCAGCAGCTTGATAACTAGCGGGAGGGATTACAATGAGCAGTTCTTC
V: TRBV5-6
size: many
D: TRBD2
J: TRBJ2-1

CDR3: CASSLVSVVDAFF
DNA: TGTGCCAGCAGCTTAGTGTCCGTGGTAGATGCTTTCTTT
V: TRBV7-2
size: many
D: .
J: TRBJ1-1